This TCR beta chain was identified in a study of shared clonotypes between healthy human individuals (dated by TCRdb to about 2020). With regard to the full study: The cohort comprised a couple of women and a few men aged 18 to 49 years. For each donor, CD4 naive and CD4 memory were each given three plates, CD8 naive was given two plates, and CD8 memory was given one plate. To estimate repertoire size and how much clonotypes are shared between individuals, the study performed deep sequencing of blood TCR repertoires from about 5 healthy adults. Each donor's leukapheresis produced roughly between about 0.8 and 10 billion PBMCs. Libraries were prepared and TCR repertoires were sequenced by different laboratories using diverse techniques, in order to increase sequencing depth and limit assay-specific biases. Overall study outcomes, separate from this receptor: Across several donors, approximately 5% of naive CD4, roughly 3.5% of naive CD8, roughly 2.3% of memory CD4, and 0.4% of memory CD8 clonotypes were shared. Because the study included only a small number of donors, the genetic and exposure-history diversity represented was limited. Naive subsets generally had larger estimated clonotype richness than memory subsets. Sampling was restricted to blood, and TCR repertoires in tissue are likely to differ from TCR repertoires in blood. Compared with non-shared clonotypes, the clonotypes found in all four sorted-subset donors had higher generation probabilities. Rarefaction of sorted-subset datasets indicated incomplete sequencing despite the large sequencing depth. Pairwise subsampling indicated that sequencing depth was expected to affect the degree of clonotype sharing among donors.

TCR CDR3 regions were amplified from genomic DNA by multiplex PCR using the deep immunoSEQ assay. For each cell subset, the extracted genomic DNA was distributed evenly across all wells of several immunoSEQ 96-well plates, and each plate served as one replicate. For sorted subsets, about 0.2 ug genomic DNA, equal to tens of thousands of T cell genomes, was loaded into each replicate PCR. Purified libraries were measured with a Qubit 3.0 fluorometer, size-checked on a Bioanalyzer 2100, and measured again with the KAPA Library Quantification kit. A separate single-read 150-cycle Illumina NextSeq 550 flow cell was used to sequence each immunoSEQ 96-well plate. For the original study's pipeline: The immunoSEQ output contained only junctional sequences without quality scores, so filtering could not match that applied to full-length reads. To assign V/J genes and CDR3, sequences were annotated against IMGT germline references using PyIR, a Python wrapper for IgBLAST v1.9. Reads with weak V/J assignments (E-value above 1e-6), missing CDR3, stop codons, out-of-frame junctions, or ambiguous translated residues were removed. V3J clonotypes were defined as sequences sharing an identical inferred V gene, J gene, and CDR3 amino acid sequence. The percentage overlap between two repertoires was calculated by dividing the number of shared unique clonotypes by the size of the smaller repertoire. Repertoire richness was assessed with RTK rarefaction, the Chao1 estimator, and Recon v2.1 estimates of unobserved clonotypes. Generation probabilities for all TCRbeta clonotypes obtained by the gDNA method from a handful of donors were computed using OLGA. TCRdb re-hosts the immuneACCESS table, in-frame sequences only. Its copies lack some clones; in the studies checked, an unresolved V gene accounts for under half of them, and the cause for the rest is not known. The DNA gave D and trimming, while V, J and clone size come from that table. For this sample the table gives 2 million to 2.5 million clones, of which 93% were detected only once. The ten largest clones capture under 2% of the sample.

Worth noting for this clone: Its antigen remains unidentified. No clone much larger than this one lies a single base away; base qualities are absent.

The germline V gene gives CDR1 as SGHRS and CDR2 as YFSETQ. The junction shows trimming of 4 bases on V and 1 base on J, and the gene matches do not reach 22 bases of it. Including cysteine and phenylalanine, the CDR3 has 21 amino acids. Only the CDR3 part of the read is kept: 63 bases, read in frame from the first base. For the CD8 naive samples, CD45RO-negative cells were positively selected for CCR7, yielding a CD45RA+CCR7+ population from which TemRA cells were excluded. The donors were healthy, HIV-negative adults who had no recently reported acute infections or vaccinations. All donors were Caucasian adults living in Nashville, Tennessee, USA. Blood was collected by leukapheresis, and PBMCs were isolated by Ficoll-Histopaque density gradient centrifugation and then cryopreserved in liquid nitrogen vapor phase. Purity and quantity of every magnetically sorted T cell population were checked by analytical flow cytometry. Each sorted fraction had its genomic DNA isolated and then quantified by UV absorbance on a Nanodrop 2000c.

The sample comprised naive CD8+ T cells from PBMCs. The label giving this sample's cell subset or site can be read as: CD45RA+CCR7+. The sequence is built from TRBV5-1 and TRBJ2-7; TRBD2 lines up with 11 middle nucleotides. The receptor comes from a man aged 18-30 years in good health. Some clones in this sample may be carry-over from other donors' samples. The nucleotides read TGCGCCAGCAGCGGGAGTAACGGGACAGCCGGACTAGCGGGCAAGTCCTACGAGCAGTACTTC. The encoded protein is CASSGSNGTAGLAGKSYEQYF.